Listed below are T cell receptor beta chains from one sample, sequenced in a study of T cell responses to AZD1222 COVID-19 vaccine. Method: immunoSEQ multiplex PCR; TCRdb's copy keeps in-frame clones and lacks some. The sample holds roughly 130,000 clones, 80% to 95% seen once. The starting material was peripheral blood, obtained on day 0 of AZD1222 vaccination. The receptors were gathered from an adult in good health. The CDR3 runs from the conserved cysteine through the conserved F or W. Fields, in order: CDR3 DNA, CDR3 protein, J gene, D gene, V gene, clone size. A D gene is named only where the DNA matches it firmly. Clone size appears in some rows only: once, few, many, or a class for an expanded clone.

cdr3_nt: TGTGCCAGCAGCTTGGAGCTAGCGGGAGCTGAGCAGTTCTTC
cdr3_aa: CASSLELAGAEQFF
j_call: TRBJ2-1
d_call: TRBD2
v_call: TRBV5-6
clone_size: -

cdr3_nt: TGTGCCAGCAGTGGGGATAACTATGGCTACACCTTC
cdr3_aa: CASSGDNYGYTF
j_call: TRBJ1-2
d_call: -
v_call: TRBV25-1
clone_size: few

cdr3_nt: TGTGCCAGCAGGACTAGCGGGAGCTCCTACAATGAGCAGTTCTTC
cdr3_aa: CASRTSGSSYNEQFF
j_call: TRBJ2-1
d_call: TRBD2
v_call: TRBV6-5
clone_size: -

cdr3_nt: TGTGCCAGCAGCGTAGGCCAGGACCAACTGTACGAGCAGTACTTC
cdr3_aa: CASSVGQDQLYEQYF
j_call: TRBJ2-7
d_call: -
v_call: TRBV9
clone_size: once

cdr3_nt: TGTGCCAGCAGTCAGGCGGACAGGGGCCGAGTTAACTATGGCTACACCTTC
cdr3_aa: CASSQADRGRVNYGYTF
j_call: TRBJ1-2
d_call: TRBD1
v_call: TRBV27
clone_size: -

cdr3_nt: TGCGCCAGCAGCCAAGAAGGAGTGTTACCCTCCTATAATTCACCCCTCCACTTT
cdr3_aa: CASSQEGVLPSYNSPLHF
j_call: TRBJ1-6
d_call: -
v_call: TRBV4-3
clone_size: once

cdr3_nt: TGTGCCAGCAGCTTGGAGGCAGATACGCAGTATTTT
cdr3_aa: CASSLEADTQYF
j_call: TRBJ2-3
d_call: -
v_call: TRBV5-4
clone_size: -

cdr3_nt: TGCGCCAGCAGTCCGGGGACTAGCGGGAGTCTGAGCACAGATACGCAGTATTTT
cdr3_aa: CASSPGTSGSLSTDTQYF
j_call: TRBJ2-3
d_call: TRBD2
v_call: TRBV10-1
clone_size: -

cdr3_nt: TGTGCCAGCAGCTCCAACAGGTTCACTGAAGCTTTCTTT
cdr3_aa: CASSSNRFTEAFF
j_call: TRBJ1-1
d_call: -
v_call: TRBV11-2
clone_size: -

cdr3_nt: TGTGCCAGCAGCCGGGTTTTCGGGGACACTGAAGCTTTCTTT
cdr3_aa: CASSRVFGDTEAFF
j_call: TRBJ1-1
d_call: -
v_call: TRBV7-9
clone_size: few

cdr3_nt: TGTGCCAGCACCGGAGGACGGTCTAATGAAAAACTGTTTTTT
cdr3_aa: CASTGGRSNEKLFF
j_call: TRBJ1-4
d_call: -
v_call: TRBV6-5
clone_size: few

cdr3_nt: TGTGCCAGCAGCTTATTGCGGTGGACCCTCAATGAGCAGTTCTTC
cdr3_aa: CASSLLRWTLNEQFF
j_call: TRBJ2-1
d_call: -
v_call: TRBV7-2
clone_size: -

cdr3_nt: TGTGCCAGCAGCTTATCTTCAGGGGCTGGCTACACCTTC
cdr3_aa: CASSLSSGAGYTF
j_call: TRBJ1-2
d_call: -
v_call: TRBV7-9
clone_size: -

cdr3_nt: TGTGCCAGCAGCACCGGGACACCCAACACTGAAGCTTTCTTT
cdr3_aa: CASSTGTPNTEAFF
j_call: TRBJ1-1
d_call: -
v_call: TRBV5-6
clone_size: -

cdr3_nt: TGCGCCAGCAGCCGACTTATTTTAGTGGATACGCAGTATTTT
cdr3_aa: CASSRLILVDTQYF
j_call: TRBJ2-3
d_call: -
v_call: TRBV4-1
clone_size: -

cdr3_nt: TGTGCCAGCAGTGAATTAGTCGGGGACAAAAACATTCAGTACTTC
cdr3_aa: CASSELVGDKNIQYF
j_call: TRBJ2-4
d_call: -
v_call: TRBV25-1
clone_size: -

cdr3_nt: TGTGCCAGCAGCCATCAACCATCGTGGGAAGCTTTCTTT
cdr3_aa: CASSHQPSWEAFF
j_call: TRBJ1-1
d_call: -
v_call: TRBV14
clone_size: -

cdr3_nt: TGTGCCAGCAGATTCGGGAGATTGGGCGGGGAGCTGTTTTTT
cdr3_aa: CASRFGRLGGELFF
j_call: TRBJ2-2
d_call: -
v_call: TRBV5-8
clone_size: -

cdr3_nt: TGTGCCAGCAGGCAGGGAGTTGGCAATCAGCCCCAGCATTTT
cdr3_aa: CASRQGVGNQPQHF
j_call: TRBJ1-5
d_call: -
v_call: TRBV6-5
clone_size: -

cdr3_nt: TGTGCCAGCGGCTGGGGGAAAAACACTGAAGCTTTCTTT
cdr3_aa: CASGWGKNTEAFF
j_call: TRBJ1-1
d_call: -
v_call: TRBV5-4
clone_size: -

cdr3_nt: TGTGCCAGCAGTTTAATTGAGAATTCCGGGGAGCTGTTTTTT
cdr3_aa: CASSLIENSGELFF
j_call: TRBJ2-2
d_call: -
v_call: TRBV28
clone_size: -

cdr3_nt: TGTGCCACCAGTGAAGTACACAGGACCAACACTGAAGCTTTCTTT
cdr3_aa: CATSEVHRTNTEAFF
j_call: TRBJ1-1
d_call: -
v_call: TRBV24-1
clone_size: -

cdr3_nt: TGTGCCAGCAGCGGGATCGGGGGTGCCGGGGAGCTGTTTTTT
cdr3_aa: CASSGIGGAGELFF
j_call: TRBJ2-2
d_call: -
v_call: TRBV11-3
clone_size: -

cdr3_nt: TGCGCCAGCAGCCCCCGGGACGGATACACTGAAGCTTTCTTT
cdr3_aa: CASSPRDGYTEAFF
j_call: TRBJ1-1
d_call: -
v_call: TRBV4-1
clone_size: -